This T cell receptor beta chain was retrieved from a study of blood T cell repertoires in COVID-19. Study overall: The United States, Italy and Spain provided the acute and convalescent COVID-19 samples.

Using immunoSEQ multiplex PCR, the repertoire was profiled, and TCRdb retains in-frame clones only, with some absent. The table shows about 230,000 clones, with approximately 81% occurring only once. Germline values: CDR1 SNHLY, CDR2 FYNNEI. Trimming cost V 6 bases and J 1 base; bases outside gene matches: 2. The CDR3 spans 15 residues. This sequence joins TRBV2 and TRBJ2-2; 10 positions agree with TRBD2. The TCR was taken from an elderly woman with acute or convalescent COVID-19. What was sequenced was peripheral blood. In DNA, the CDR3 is TGTGCCAGCAGCAGACTAGCGGGGAACACCGGGGAGCTGTTTTTT. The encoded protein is CASSRLAGNTGELFF.